These T cell receptor beta chains were read from a single sample in a study of cytomegalovirus exposure and HLA in healthy donors. Assay used: immunoSEQ multiplex PCR; TCRdb lists only in-frame clones, some missing. The sample yields some 90,000 clones, 60% to 80% seen once. Source material: PBMCs. The receptors come from a female donor in good health and CMV-seronegative. The CDR3 runs from the conserved cysteine through the conserved F or W.

CDR3 protein,J gene,V gene
CAWSGASGDEQFF,TRBJ2-1,TRBV30
CASSLPTATNEKLFF,TRBJ1-4,TRBV28
CASSRGVGETQYF,TRBJ2-5,TRBV11-3
CASSIIRGSGSYEQYF,TRBJ2-7,TRBV19
CASSLLADETQYF,TRBJ2-5,TRBV5-1
CASSQVAGGIYEQYF,TRBJ2-7,TRBV4-1
CASSLGKASDEQFF,TRBJ2-1,TRBV11-2
CASSPQTGGFSEKLFF,TRBJ1-4,TRBV25-1
CASSLKIGGKAGELFF,TRBJ2-2,TRBV5-1
CASRVAVSTDTQYF,TRBJ2-3,TRBV19
CASSRGTGGNEKLFF,TRBJ1-4,TRBV27
CATRRRGNTEAFF,TRBJ1-1,TRBV6-4
CSVEGEGWGYGYTF,TRBJ1-2,TRBV29-1
CASSSGRVSYEQYF,TRBJ2-7,TRBV7-2
CASSLQWDSLAFF,TRBJ1-1,TRBV9
CASGTSGNEQYF,TRBJ2-7,TRBV2
CASRPNGGNEQFF,TRBJ2-1,TRBV6-4
CASSDSFTSAGHEQYF,TRBJ2-7,TRBV6-4
CASSSGLSGYTF,TRBJ1-2,TRBV9